The entry below gives a single TCR beta chain sequence along with its context. What it binds is unknown. The data belong to a study of OX40 agonist ivuxolimab in advanced cancers. Generated by immunoSEQ multiplex PCR, the TCRdb table keeps only in-frame clones and is missing some. The sample contains over 10,000 clones, approximately 82% of which appear only once. Study-wide results and caveats: Relative to CD4+, CD8+ T cells held more expanded clones on average.

CDR1 and CDR2 from the germline V gene are LNHDA and SQIVND (reference sequence). CDR3 length: 13 residues. The V end lost 8 bases, the J end lost 6 bases, and 17 bases lay between the germline ends. The sequence derives from an adult with an advanced solid tumor such as melanoma, head and neck, liver or kidney cancer. The rearrangement joins TRBV19 to TRBJ2-7; a possible D gene is TRBD1 (6 bases). This material consisted of CD4+ or CD8+ T cells sorted from blood, taken in a trial of the OX40 agonist ivuxolimab. The CDR3, as DNA: TGTGCCAGTTCCCCCTCCGGGACACTCGAGCAGTACTTC. This translates into CASSPSGTLEQYF.